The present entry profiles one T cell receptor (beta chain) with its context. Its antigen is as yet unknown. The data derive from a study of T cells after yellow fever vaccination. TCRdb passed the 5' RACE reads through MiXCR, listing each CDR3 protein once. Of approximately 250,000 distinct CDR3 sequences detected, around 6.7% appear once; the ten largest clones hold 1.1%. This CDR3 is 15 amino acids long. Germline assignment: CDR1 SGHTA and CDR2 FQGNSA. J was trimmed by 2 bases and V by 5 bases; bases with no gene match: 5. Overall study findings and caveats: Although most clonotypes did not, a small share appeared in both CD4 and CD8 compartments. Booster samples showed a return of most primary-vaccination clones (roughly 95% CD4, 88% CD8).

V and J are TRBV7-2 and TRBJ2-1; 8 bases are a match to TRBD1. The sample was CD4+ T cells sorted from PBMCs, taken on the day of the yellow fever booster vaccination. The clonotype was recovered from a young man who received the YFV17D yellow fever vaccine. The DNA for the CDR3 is TGTGCCAGCAGCGAGGACAGGGCGGCCTACAATGAGCAGTTCTTC. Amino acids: CASSEDRAAYNEQFF.